One and the same sample provided the 18 T cell receptor beta chains below, sequenced in a study of graft-versus-host responses after intestinal transplantation. Intraepithelial lymphocytes and lamina propria lymphocytes were released through processing of graft tissue. Libraries were prepared by immunoSEQ multiplex PCR; TCRdb keeps only in-frame clonotypes and omits some of them. In the table there are more than 9,000 clones, 75% to 90% of which are singletons. Material: ileum tissue, obtained 700 to 850 days after intestinal transplantation. These receptors all stem from a human patient who received an intestinal transplant, so some T cells may come from the graft donor.

This chain connects TRBV7-3 to TRBJ2-5; D gene ambiguous. CDR3 length: 16 amino acids. Germline assignment: CDR1 SGHTA and CDR2 FQGTGA. V was pared by 5 bases and J by 5 bases, with 21 bases between. The CDR3 DNA follows: TGTGCCAGCAGCCTGGGCATTACGGGCCTCGGGGAGACCCAGTACTTC. Its protein product is CASSLGITGLGETQYF.

This rearrangement joins TRBV27 to TRBJ2-1, with D uncertain. Per germline, CDR1 MNHEY and CDR2 SMNVEV (reference sequence). V lost 3 bases and J 6 bases, leaving 6 bases between the germline ends. The CDR3 runs to 12 residues. The CDR3 nucleotides read TGTGCCAGCAGTTTTAGCCCCAATGAGCAGTTCTTC. It specifies CASSFSPNEQFF.

This sequence joins TRBV6-1 and TRBJ2-1, with 8 bases identical to TRBD1. The CDR3 is made up of 15 amino acids. Trimming cost V 6 bases and J 7 bases; bases outside gene matches: 11. Looked up from germline, CDR1 is MNHNS and CDR2 is SASEGT. DNA for the CDR3: TGTGCCAGCAGCCCAGACACTTACAGGGGGAATGAGCAGTTCTTC. Its protein product is CASSPDTYRGNEQFF.

Regarding this clone: The junction does not match germline at one end; this may be a read error. The same CDR3 can be traced to other DNA sequences in this sample. The V and J genes are TRBV27 and TRBJ2-7, with TRBD2 identical over 7 bases. Germline V gene data show CDR1 as MNHEY and CDR2 as SMNVEV (reference sequence). The CDR3 runs to 14 residues. DNA for the CDR3: TGTGCCAGCAGTTCAGCCGGGGGGAGCGGCGAGCAGTATTTC. This codes for CASSSAGGSGEQYF.

The rearrangement uses TRBV10-3 and TRBJ2-2; D uncertain. The CDR3 runs 15 residues. CDR1 and CDR2 (germline): ENHRY, SYGVKD. V lost 10 bases and J 0 bases, leaving 15 bases between the germline ends. The CDR3 DNA follows: TGTGCCACCATGGGCCTCAGGACGAACACCGGGGAGCTGTTTTTT. Translating it yields CATMGLRTNTGELFF.

This clone was recorded a few times. The rearrangement links TRBV9 to TRBJ2-6; D may correspond to TRBD1 or TRBD2 (5 bases each). Germline CDR1 and CDR2: SGDLS and YYNGEE. The CDR3 runs 15 residues. Trimming removed 0 bases at V and 2 bases at J, with 6 bases between. The CDR3 region has the DNA TGTGCCAGCAGCGTAGGGGGGACTGGGGCCAACGTCCTGACTTTC. Translating gives CASSVGGTGANVLTF.

This clone came up once. The rearrangement links TRBV18 to TRBJ2-7; 12 bases are a match to TRBD1. Unmatched junction bases numbered 5, after V lost 5 bases and J lost 6 bases. CDR3 length equals 14 residues. Looked up from germline, CDR1 is KGHSH and CDR2 is LQKENI. Here the CDR3 reads CASSAGTGGLEQYF. The CDR3 region has the DNA TGTGCCAGCTCAGCCGGGACAGGGGGCCTCGAGCAGTACTTC.

The rearrangement uses TRBV5-5 and TRBJ1-6; no clear D. Germline-derived CDR1 and CDR2 are SGHKS and YYEKEE (reference sequence). V shed 3 bases and J shed 6 bases, with 10 bases lying between them. The CDR3 is made up of 14 amino acids. CDR3 in amino acids: CASSSRITNSPLHF. The CDR3 DNA reads TGTGCCAGCAGCTCAAGAATCACTAATTCACCCCTCCACTTT.

This rearrangement joins TRBV4-2 to TRBJ2-7, with a tentative D call TRBD2 (6 bases). Looked up from germline, CDR1 is LGHNA and CDR2 is YNFKEQ. The germline V and J ends were trimmed by 0 bases and 3 bases, with 12 bases remaining between them. The CDR3 totals 15 residues. The CDR3 bases are TGTGCCAGCAGCCAAGAGGGGGGAGCCCTCTACGAGCAGTACTTC. Amino acid sequence: CASSQEGGALYEQYF.

The rearrangement uses TRBV27 and TRBJ2-4; TRBD2 aligns across 11 bases. Germline V gene data show CDR1 as MNHEY and CDR2 as SMNVEV (reference sequence). V lost 7 bases and J lost 11; bases outside the gene matches: 7. The CDR3 is 13 amino acids. The CDR3: CASTSLAGGVQYF. For the CDR3, the DNA is TGTGCCAGCACGTCTCTAGCGGGGGGCGTTCAGTACTTC.

The gene calls are TRBV5-1 and TRBJ2-2, with D tentatively TRBD1 (5 bases). CDR3 length: 18 residues. V shed 6 bases and J shed 4 bases, with 25 bases lying between them. CDR1 is SGHRS, CDR2 YFSETQ, per germline. The CDR3 is CASKKDIVSGLSTGELFF. The CDR3 nucleotides are TGCGCCAGCAAAAAAGATATTGTATCAGGGCTGAGCACCGGGGAGCTGTTTTTT.

The chain employs TRBV27 and TRBJ1-6; no firm D call. The CDR3 runs to 12 residues. V lost 6 bases and J lost 10, with 10 bases in between. The V gene's germline CDR1 is MNHEY and CDR2 SMNVEV (reference sequence). The DNA of the CDR3 is TGTGCCAGCAGGGGGAGGTTATCACCCCTCCACTTT. Translating gives CASRGRLSPLHF.

The chain carries TRBV30 and TRBJ1-6, with 9 bases aligning to TRBD1. Germline CDR1 GTSNPN, CDR2 SVGIG (reference sequence). The V and J ends lost 2 bases and 10 bases, in that order; junction bases with no gene match: 6. The CDR3 covers 14 residues. CDR3 amino acids: CAWSPKTGGSPLHF. In nucleotides, the CDR3 is TGTGCCTGGAGTCCGAAGACAGGGGGATCACCCCTCCACTTT.

J is TRBJ2-1 and V is TRBV9; D remains ambiguous. The CDR3 sequence is 13 residues long. Germline V gene lookup returns CDR1 SGDLS and CDR2 YYNGEE. V dropped 4 bases and J dropped 5 bases, with 10 bases sitting between them. CDR3 DNA sequence: TGTGCCAGCAGCCCTCGGTGGAACAATGAGCAGTTCTTC. Translated: CASSPRWNNEQFF.

The chain has TRBV11-2 and TRBJ1-5, with TRBD1 as a possible D gene (5 bases). The CDR3 runs 15 residues. V shed 0 bases and J shed 7 bases, with 13 bases lying between them. Germline CDR1 is SGHAT and CDR2 is FQNNGV. CDR3 loop: CASSLEGAWGQPQHF. Here the CDR3 DNA reads TGTGCCAGCAGCTTAGAAGGAGCCTGGGGGCAGCCCCAGCATTTT.

The chain links TRBV2 to TRBJ1-1, with a possible D match to TRBD1 (5 bases). From germline, CDR1 is SNHLY and CDR2 FYNNEI. This CDR3 comprises 14 residues. The V and J ends lost 7 bases and 3 bases respectively, with 15 bases between them. The CDR3 DNA is TGTGCCAGCACCAAAACCTCGGGGGACACTGAAGCTTTCTTT. It yields the protein CASTKTSGDTEAFF.

This clone was recorded once. V gene TRBV7-3 combines with J gene TRBJ2-1, with 8 positions matching TRBD1. Unmatched junction bases numbered 13, after V lost 0 bases and J lost 6 bases. The CDR3 totals 18 residues. Germline CDR1 and CDR2: SGHTA and FQGTGA. As DNA, the CDR3 is TGTGCCAGCAGCTTAACAGTAGAACAGGGGGTAAGGGGCAATGAGCAGTTCTTC. This gives the protein CASSLTVEQGVRGNEQFF. Based on the CDR3 plus reference TRBV7-3 and TRBJ2-1, the full variable domain is GAGVSQTPSNKVTEKGKYVELRCDPISGHTALYWYRQSLGQGPEFLIYFQGTGAADDSGLPNDRFFAVRPEGSVSTLKIQRTERGDSAVYLCASSLTVEQGVRGNEQFFGPGTRLTVL.

The rearrangement links TRBV27 to TRBJ2-1; TRBD2 aligns across 10 bases. CDR1 and CDR2 (germline): MNHEY, SMNVEV (reference sequence). This CDR3 has 14 residues. The trim removed 6 bases at V and 6 bases at J, leaving 5 bases unmatched. CDR3 in DNA: TGTGCCAGCAGAGATAGCGGGGGGCTCAATGAGCAGTTCTTC. It encodes CASRDSGGLNEQFF.